This T cell receptor (beta chain) was captured in a study of shared clonotypes between healthy human individuals. The data were produced by immunoSEQ multiplex PCR, yet TCRdb's version contains in-frame clones alone and is incomplete. This sample has a few million clones, with about 93% found just once. Naive CD8 cells were CD45RO-negative, positively selected for CCR7, excluding terminally differentiated effector memory CD45RA+ cells. Germline-derived CDR1 and CDR2 are MDHEN and SYDVKM. CDR3 length: 15 amino acids. The V and J ends lost 4 bases and 3 bases respectively, with 13 bases between them. Sequenced: naive CD8+ T cells from PBMCs. The sequence was collected from a man aged 18 to 35 in good health. Some clones in this sample may be carry-over from other donors' samples. V is TRBV28 and J is TRBJ1-5, with D possibly TRBD1 on 5 matching bases. The CDR3 region is CASSSRDGPNQPQHF. The CDR3 DNA reads TGTGCCAGCAGTTCCAGGGACGGGCCCAATCAGCCCCAGCATTTT.